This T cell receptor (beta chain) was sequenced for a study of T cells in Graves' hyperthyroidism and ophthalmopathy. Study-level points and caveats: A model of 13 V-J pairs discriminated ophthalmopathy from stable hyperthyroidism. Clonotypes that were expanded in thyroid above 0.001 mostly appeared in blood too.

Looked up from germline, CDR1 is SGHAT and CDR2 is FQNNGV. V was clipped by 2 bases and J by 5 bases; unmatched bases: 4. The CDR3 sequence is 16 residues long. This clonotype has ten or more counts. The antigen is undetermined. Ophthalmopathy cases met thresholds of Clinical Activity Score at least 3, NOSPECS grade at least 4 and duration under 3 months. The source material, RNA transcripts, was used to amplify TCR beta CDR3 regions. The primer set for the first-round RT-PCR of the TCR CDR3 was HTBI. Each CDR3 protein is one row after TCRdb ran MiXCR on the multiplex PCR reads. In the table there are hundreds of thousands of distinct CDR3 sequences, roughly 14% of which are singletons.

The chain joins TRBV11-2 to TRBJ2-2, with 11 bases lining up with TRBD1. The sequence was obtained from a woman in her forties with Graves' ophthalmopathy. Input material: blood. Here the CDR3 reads CASSLLRDRGTGELFF. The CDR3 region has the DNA TGTGCCAGCAGCTTATTAAGGGACAGGGGGACCGGGGAGCTGTTTTTT.